This record covers a single TCR beta chain. In the study's own analysis: Amplification of reference gene primers was used by the study to estimate nucleated cell counts. The protocol was immunoSEQ multiplex PCR, while the TCRdb copy is restricted to in-frame clones and leaves out a portion. V and J calls and clone size follow that table, whereas D and trimming were derived from the DNA. The sample has hundreds of thousands of clones; 80% to 90% are singletons. Germline-derived CDR1 and CDR2 are SGDLS and YYNGEE. V was shortened by 0 bases and J by 4 bases, with 16 bases between the two germline ends. CDR3 length: 16 amino acids. The data were obtained in a study of blood T cell repertoires in COVID-19. Study overall: Samples of COVID-19 (acute and convalescent) were obtained from the United States, Italy and Spain. Sample material is recorded as cDNA or gDNA derived from T cells, B-cell-depleted T cells, or PBMCs.

The V gene is TRBV9, the J gene TRBJ1-1; D is perhaps TRBD1 (6 bases). Sequenced input: peripheral blood. This clonotype was obtained from a woman younger than 45 with active or convalescent COVID-19. DNA of the CDR3: TGTGCCAGCAGCGTAGGGTCTACAGGGTCGGGCACTGAAGCTTTCTTT. Protein product: CASSVGSTGSGTEAFF.